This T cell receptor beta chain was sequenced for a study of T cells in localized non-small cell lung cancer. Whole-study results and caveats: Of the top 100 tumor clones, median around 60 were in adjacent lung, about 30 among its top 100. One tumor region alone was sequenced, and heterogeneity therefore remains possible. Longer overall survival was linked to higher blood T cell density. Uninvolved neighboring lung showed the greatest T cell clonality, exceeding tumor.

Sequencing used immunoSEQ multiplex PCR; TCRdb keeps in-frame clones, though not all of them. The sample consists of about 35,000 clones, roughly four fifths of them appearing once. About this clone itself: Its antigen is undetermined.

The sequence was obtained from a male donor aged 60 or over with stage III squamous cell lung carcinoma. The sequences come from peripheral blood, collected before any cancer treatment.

This CDR3 reads CASSEAAAGGNIQYF. CDR3 nucleotide sequence: TGTGCCAGCAGTGAAGCGGCGGCGGGGGGAAACATTCAGTACTTC. The chain joins TRBV2 to TRBJ2-4; TRBD2 agrees at 8 bases. V trimming: 0 bases; J trimming: 6 bases; junction bases outside the gene matches: 4. From germline, CDR1 is SNHLY and CDR2 FYNNEI. The CDR3 is 15 amino acids.